This T cell receptor (beta chain) was observed in a study of blood T cell repertoires in COVID-19. Study summary: Both acute and convalescent COVID-19 samples were obtained from the United States, Italy and Spain. PBMCs, B-cell-depleted T cells, or T cells provided the cDNA or gDNA that made up the material.

Germline V lookup: CDR1 SGHDN, CDR2 FVKESK. The CDR3 has 13 residues. As to this clone: Compared with germline, one end of the junction differs, possibly owing to a read error.

In the study's own analysis: Reference gene primer amplification gave nucleated cell count estimates. Measured with immunoSEQ multiplex PCR; TCRdb has only the in-frame clones, and not every one. D and trimming were read from the DNA, whereas the V and J calls and clone size are those reported in that table. The sample holds hundreds of thousands of clones, around 86% seen once. Sequencing input: peripheral blood. This TCR came from a young woman who had recovered from COVID-19. V and J are TRBV14 and TRBJ1-1; D gene uncertain. The DNA of the CDR3 is TGTGTCAGCAGCCAAGGCAGGAACACTGAAGCTTTCTTT. Protein sequence: CVSSQGRNTEAFF.